This T cell receptor (beta chain) was identified during a study of T cell changes during pregnancy in multiple sclerosis. The table came from immunoSEQ multiplex PCR; TCRdb's copy has only in-frame clones and leaves some out. The repertoire holds around 59,000 clones, with 93% as singletons. As to this clone: At the DNA level, this CDR3 is encoded by other sequences in the same sample as well.

This receptor was identified in a female donor with multiple sclerosis, enrolled in a pregnancy study. Specimen: CD8+ T cells from peripheral blood mononuclear cells, collected in the second trimester of pregnancy.

The CDR3 DNA follows: TGCGCCAGCAGCTTGGGAGGGAGCTCCTACAATGAGCAGTTCTTC. Translating gives CASSLGGSSYNEQFF. V is TRBV5-1 and J is TRBJ2-1, with D tentatively TRBD2 (5 bases). Trimming pared 0 bases from V and 0 bases from J, leaving 7 bases between. Germline V CDR1 and CDR2: SGHRS, YFSETQ. This CDR3 region has 15 residues.